The present T cell receptor beta chain was sequenced within a study of cytomegalovirus exposure and HLA in healthy donors. Per the germline V gene, CDR1 is LNHDA and CDR2 is SQIVND (reference sequence). Trimming removed 10 bases from V and 3 bases from J; junction bases left unmatched: 5. The CDR3 contains 14 residues. PCR primers comprised 60 Vbeta and 13 Jbeta primers. Libraries were prepared by immunoSEQ multiplex PCR; TCRdb keeps only in-frame clonotypes and omits some of them. Recorded for this sample: around 60,000 clones. The receptor comes from a man aged 25-45 years in good health and CMV-seropositive. The rearrangement uses TRBV19 and TRBJ2-2; the match to TRBD1 covers 10 bases. What was sequenced was PBMCs. CDR3 sequence (DNA): TGTGCCACCTTGGACAGGGGGGACACCGGGGAGCTGTTTTTT. Residues: CATLDRGDTGELFF.